These 30 T cell receptor beta chains were sequenced from one sample in a study of post-analysis software for immune sequencing data. The authors incorporated unique molecular identifiers into the TCR beta cDNA libraries. TCRdb recomputed calls from the PCR reads with MiXCR, one row per CDR3 protein. In the table there are hundreds of thousands of distinct CDR3 sequences, roughly 58% of which are singletons. Their recognized antigens are unknown. Findings and limits, study-wide: A few TRBV segments, TRBV5-6, TRBV5-1 and TRBV20-1 among them, were found more frequent in patients than controls.

Source material: blood. These receptors all come from a girl aged 5-17 years with multiple sclerosis.

The V call is TRBV20-1, the J call TRBJ1-1; 9 bases are shared with TRBD1. V lost 0 bases and J lost 8; bases outside the gene matches: 4. The CDR3 runs to 13 residues. Germline V lookup: CDR1 DFQATT, CDR2 SNEGSKA (reference sequence). In DNA form, the CDR3 reads TGCAGTGCTAGAGACTACAGGGGGCCCGAAGCTTTCTTT. Residues: CSARDYRGPEAFF.

The chain joins TRBV9 to TRBJ2-7, with 7 bases matching TRBD1. Trimming removed 1 base from V and 3 bases from J; junction bases left unmatched: 16. Per the germline V gene, CDR1 is SGDLS and CDR2 is YYNGEE. This CDR3 is 18 amino acids long. CDR3 sequence: CASSVSPLQQGNRYEQYF. Written as DNA, the CDR3 is TGTGCCAGCAGCGTATCCCCACTGCAACAGGGGAATCGCTACGAGCAGTACTTC.

This clonotype turned up a few times. The V call is TRBV20-1, the J call TRBJ2-7; the match to TRBD2 covers 8 bases. Germline-derived CDR1 and CDR2 are DFQATT and SNEGSKA (reference sequence). Trimming at V came to 0 bases and at J to 4 bases, leaving 20 bases not matched to a gene. This CDR3 is 19 amino acids long. Here the CDR3 reads CSAREYVGSGVAGRYEQYF. CDR3 bases: TGCAGTGCTAGAGAATACGTAGGTAGCGGGGTGGCAGGCAGGTACGAGCAGTACTTC.

This clonotype was seen a handful of times. V is TRBV10-3 and J is TRBJ2-4, with D unclear. The CDR3 extends over 12 amino acids. CDR1 and CDR2 (germline): ENHRY, SYGVKD. The V end was cut by 0 bases, the J end by 9 bases, with 6 bases between. The CDR3, as DNA: TGTGCCATCAGTGAGTCTCGAGGCATTCAGTACTTC. Translated: CAISESRGIQYF.

The chain links TRBV20-1 to TRBJ2-5, with TRBD2 matching 8 bases. The germline V gene encodes CDR1 DFQATT and CDR2 SNEGSKA (reference sequence). There are 16 residues in the CDR3. V trimming: 1 base; J trimming: 4 bases; junction bases outside the gene matches: 11. The CDR3 sequence: CSARGGTRRSLETQYF. Written as DNA, the CDR3 is TGCAGTGCTAGAGGCGGGACTAGGAGGTCCCTAGAGACCCAGTACTTC.

This clonotype came up a few times. The chain uses TRBV15 and TRBJ1-2; TRBD1 agrees at 10 bases. CDR1 is LNHNV, CDR2 YYDKDF, per germline (reference sequence). This CDR3 region has 15 residues. The ends lost 2 bases at V and 3 bases at J; junction bases unmatched: 3. Here the CDR3 reads CATSRPDRGYYGYTF. The CDR3 bases are TGTGCCACCAGCAGACCGGACAGGGGGTACTATGGCTACACCTTC.

This chain joins TRBV20-1 and TRBJ1-2, with D possibly matching TRBD1 (5 bases). V was clipped by 0 bases and J by 2 bases, with 13 bases between them. This CDR3 has 15 amino acids. Germline values: CDR1 DFQATT, CDR2 SNEGSKA (reference sequence). The CDR3, as DNA: TGCAGTGCTAGAGATCAACCGGGACCAAACTATGGCTACACCTTC. This gives the protein CSARDQPGPNYGYTF.

This CDR3 is CASSPGPRTDTQYF. As DNA, the CDR3 is TGTGCCAGCAGCCCCGGGCCTCGCACAGATACGCAGTATTTT. The chain links TRBV6-6 to TRBJ2-3, with unresolved D. Trimming took 6 bases from V and 1 from J, leaving 11 bases between them. Per germline, CDR1 MNHNY and CDR2 SVGAGI (reference sequence). The CDR3 contains 14 residues.

The chain joins TRBV7-2 to TRBJ2-3; the D gene could be TRBD1 or TRBD2 (5 bases each). Germline V lookup: CDR1 SGHTA, CDR2 FQGNSA. With 2 bases removed from V and 1 base from J, the gap between germline ends came to 10 bases. This CDR3 has 15 residues. The CDR3 DNA is TGTGCCAGCAGCTTACAACCGGGGCGCACAGATACGCAGTATTTT. As protein: CASSLQPGRTDTQYF.

This clonotype has just a few counts. This sequence joins TRBV6-5 and TRBJ1-2; D uncertain. The CDR3 extends over 12 amino acids. Trimming removed 4 bases from V and 6 bases from J, with 9 bases in between. The germline V gene has CDR1 MNHEY and CDR2 SVGAGI. The CDR3 loop is CASSWGMDGYTF. The CDR3 bases are TGTGCCAGCAGTTGGGGTATGGATGGCTACACCTTC.

Only a few counts were recorded for this clonotype. The rearrangement links TRBV5-1 to TRBJ2-1, with D possibly being TRBD1 (5 bases). Trimming left V 0 bases short and J 7 bases short, with 8 bases between. This CDR3 has 13 residues. Germline V lookup: CDR1 SGHRS, CDR2 YFSETQ. The CDR3 DNA follows: TGCGCCAGCAGCTTGGCCAGGGAAAATGAGCAGTTCTTC. It is translated as CASSLARENEQFF. Filled out from reference TRBV5-1 and TRBJ2-1, the complete variable domain reads KAGVTQTPRYLIKTRGQQVTLSCSPISGHRSVSWYQQTPGQGLQFLFEYFSETQRNKGNFPGRFSGRQFSNSRSEMNVSTLELGDSALYLCASSLARENEQFFGPGTRLTVL.

This chain joins TRBV4-2 and TRBJ2-1; 8 bases agree with TRBD2. V shed 1 base and J 9 bases; nucleotides not matched to a gene: 17. Per the germline V gene, CDR1 is LGHNA and CDR2 is YNFKEQ. The length of the CDR3 is 18 residues. The CDR3 spells CASSQVKTGTSGLGEQFF. CDR3 in DNA: TGTGCCAGCAGCCAAGTAAAAACCGGCACTAGCGGACTGGGTGAGCAGTTCTTC.

This chain uses TRBV7-9 with TRBJ2-3; tentative D call: TRBD2 (7 bases). CDR3 length equals 13 residues. V was clipped by 8 bases and J by 2 bases, with 11 bases between them. In germline, CDR1 is SEHNR, CDR2 FQNEAQ (reference sequence). The CDR3 nucleotides are TGTGCCAGCGGGAGGGGGGCCACAGATACGCAGTATTTT. Translation gives CASGRGATDTQYF.

In this sample, this clonotype turned up a few times. The rearrangement joins TRBV5-1 to TRBJ2-1; 9 positions agree with TRBD1. V was pared by 2 bases and J by 10 bases, with 10 bases of the junction left unmatched. CDR1 SGHRS and CDR2 YFSETQ come from the germline V gene. This CDR3 spans 15 amino acids. CDR3 sequence: CASSLQGASIIEQFF. CDR3 sequence (DNA): TGCGCCAGCAGCTTACAGGGGGCTAGTATCATCGAGCAGTTCTTC.

This chain uses TRBV29-1 with TRBJ2-3; D is undetermined. The CDR3 extends over 12 amino acids. Germline V gives CDR1 SQVTM, CDR2 ANQGSEA. V was cut by 3 bases and J by 9 bases, with 13 bases left in between. This CDR3 reads CSVDDARVTQYF. DNA of the CDR3: TGCAGCGTTGACGATGCCCGGGTCACGCAGTATTTT.

A single count supports this clonotype. V and J are TRBV29-1 and TRBJ2-7; D gene uncertain. The V and J ends lost 2 bases and 0 bases respectively, with 11 bases between them. Looked up from germline, CDR1 is SQVTM and CDR2 is ANQGSEA. CDR3 size: 14 residues. The CDR3 loop is CSVETAGSSYEQYF. The CDR3 DNA follows: TGCAGCGTTGAAACGGCTGGAAGCTCCTACGAGCAGTACTTC.

This chain joins TRBV5-1 and TRBJ2-1, with 7 bases identical to TRBD1. The CDR3 length is 13 residues. Germline loops: CDR1 SGHRS, CDR2 YFSETQ. The ends lost 2 bases at V and 8 bases at J; junction bases unmatched: 4. The CDR3 sequence is CASSLGGADEQFF. The DNA for the CDR3 is TGCGCCAGCAGCTTAGGGGGCGCGGATGAGCAGTTCTTC.

The chain couples TRBV6-6 to TRBJ2-3, with 9 bases matching TRBD2. The V segment lost 5 bases and the J segment 0 bases; nucleotides outside the gene matches: 9. There are 17 residues in the CDR3. Looked up from germline, CDR1 is MNHNY and CDR2 is SVGAGI (reference sequence). CDR3 coding DNA: TGTGCCAGCAGTCCTAACCCGGGACTAGCTAGCACAGATACGCAGTATTTT. This gives the protein CASSPNPGLASTDTQYF.

This clonotype was recorded once. The chain recombines TRBV5-1 with TRBJ1-1; D is unclear. CDR1 and CDR2 (germline): SGHRS, YFSETQ. Trimming removed 1 base from V and 0 bases from J, with 10 bases in between. This CDR3 comprises 15 residues. The CDR3 sequence is CASSLWATMNTEAFF. The CDR3 region has the DNA TGCGCCAGCAGCTTGTGGGCCACGATGAACACTGAAGCTTTCTTT.

V is TRBV14 and J is TRBJ2-4; no clear D. Between the trimmed V and J ends, which lost 4 bases and 0 bases, there was a span of 10 bases. The CDR3 length is 15 residues. Germline V lookup: CDR1 SGHDN, CDR2 FVKESK. CDR3: CASSPSTAAKNIQYF. The CDR3 DNA sequence: TGTGCCAGCAGCCCTTCCACGGCAGCCAAAAACATTCAGTACTTC.

The V call is TRBV20-1, the J call TRBJ1-2, with no clear D. Germline V gives CDR1 DFQATT, CDR2 SNEGSKA (reference sequence). With 6 bases removed from V and 1 base from J, the gap between germline ends came to 12 bases. The CDR3 runs 13 residues. The CDR3 DNA sequence: TGCAGTGCCCCAGGCAATCTTAACTATGGCTACACCTTC. The encoded protein is CSAPGNLNYGYTF.

This sequence joins TRBV15 and TRBJ1-2; D is perhaps TRBD1 (5 bases). The CDR3 has 11 residues. Germline V lookup: CDR1 LNHNV, CDR2 YYDKDF (reference sequence). Deletions cut 5 bases from V and 4 bases from J, with 5 bases between. The CDR3 coding sequence is TGTGCCACCAGCGGGGGCTATGGCTACACCTTC. Translated: CATSGGYGYTF. Supplemented by reference TRBV15 and TRBJ1-2, the full variable domain reads DAMVIQNPRYQVTQFGKPVTLSCSQTLNHNVMYWYQQKSSQAPKLLFHYYDKDFNNEADTPDNFQSRRPNTSFCFLDIRSPGLGDTAMYLCATSGGYGYTFGSGTRLTVV.

The chain links TRBV28 to TRBJ1-2; 8 bases align to TRBD1. The CDR3 loop spans 14 amino acids. V lost 6 bases, J lost 3 bases, and 6 bases stayed unmatched. Germline V gives CDR1 MDHEN, CDR2 SYDVKM. As DNA, the CDR3 is TGTGCCAGCAGCACCAGGGGGCGCGACTATGGCTACACCTTC. This gives the protein CASSTRGRDYGYTF.

V usage is TRBV3-1 and J usage is TRBJ1-1; no firm D call. The V end lost 1 base, the J end lost 3 bases, and 9 bases lay between the germline ends. This CDR3 contains 14 residues. CDR1 is LGHDT, CDR2 YNNKEL, per germline (reference sequence). CDR3 region: CASSQGRGYTEAFF. The CDR3 DNA is TGTGCCAGCAGCCAAGGACGAGGGTACACTGAAGCTTTCTTT.

The chain employs TRBV6-5 and TRBJ2-7; 9 bases are a match to TRBD1. Germline-derived CDR1 and CDR2 are MNHEY and SVGAGI. V dropped 10 bases and J dropped 2; count of bases not matched to a gene: 12. The CDR3 extends over 15 amino acids. The CDR3 spells CATRPDRGSTYEQYF. The CDR3 bases are TGTGCCACCCGACCCGACAGGGGGAGCACCTACGAGCAGTACTTC.

This sequence joins TRBV12-5 and TRBJ1-5; no clear D gene. The CDR3 is 13 amino acids. Trimming left V 4 bases short and J 3 bases short, with 7 bases between. Germline V gives CDR1 LGHNT, CDR2 FRNRAP. This CDR3 is CASGSRVNQPQHF. As DNA, the CDR3 is TGTGCTAGTGGTTCCCGTGTCAATCAGCCCCAGCATTTT.

This clonotype turned up a few times. The J gene is TRBJ2-1, the V gene TRBV5-1; D is possibly TRBD1 or TRBD2 (7 bases each). V lost 0 bases and J 7 bases, leaving 23 bases between the germline ends. Germline CDR1 SGHRS, CDR2 YFSETQ. CDR3 size: 18 residues. CDR3 in amino acids: CASSLELIGGPGGNEQFF. CDR3 DNA: TGCGCCAGCAGCTTGGAATTAATAGGGGGCCCCGGGGGGAATGAGCAGTTCTTC.

As regards this clonotype: Compared with germline, one end of the junction differs, possibly owing to a read error. The chain joins TRBV6-5 to TRBJ2-3; TRBD2 matches at 10 bases. Germline-derived CDR1 and CDR2 are MNHEY and SVGAGI. The length of the CDR3 is 18 residues. CDR3: CAGSYISGGPSSTDTQYF. The CDR3 DNA follows: TGTGCCGGCAGTTACATTAGCGGGGGGCCATCTAGCACAGATACGCAGTATTTT.

The chain couples TRBV19 to TRBJ2-1, with 10 bases fitting TRBD2. The CDR3 sequence is 16 residues long. CDR1 LNHDA and CDR2 SQIVND come from the germline V gene (reference sequence). The trim removed 5 bases at V and 5 bases at J, leaving 9 bases unmatched. The CDR3 nucleotides are TGTGCCAGTAGTGCAGTAGCGGGGGGCCCTCACAATGAGCAGTTCTTC. The encoded protein is CASSAVAGGPHNEQFF.

The chain is built from TRBV15 and TRBJ1-2, with 10 bases that match TRBD1. CDR1 is LNHNV, CDR2 YYDKDF, per germline (reference sequence). J was trimmed by 5 bases and V by 3 bases; bases with no gene match: 3. The CDR3 loop spans 14 amino acids. CDR3 nucleotide sequence: TGTGCCACCAGCAGGGGACAGGGGCTGTATGGCTACACCTTC. It translates to CATSRGQGLYGYTF. The variable domain in full, completed from reference TRBV15 and TRBJ1-2, reads DAMVIQNPRYQVTQFGKPVTLSCSQTLNHNVMYWYQQKSSQAPKLLFHYYDKDFNNEADTPDNFQSRRPNTSFCFLDIRSPGLGDTAMYLCATSRGQGLYGYTFGSGTRLTVV.